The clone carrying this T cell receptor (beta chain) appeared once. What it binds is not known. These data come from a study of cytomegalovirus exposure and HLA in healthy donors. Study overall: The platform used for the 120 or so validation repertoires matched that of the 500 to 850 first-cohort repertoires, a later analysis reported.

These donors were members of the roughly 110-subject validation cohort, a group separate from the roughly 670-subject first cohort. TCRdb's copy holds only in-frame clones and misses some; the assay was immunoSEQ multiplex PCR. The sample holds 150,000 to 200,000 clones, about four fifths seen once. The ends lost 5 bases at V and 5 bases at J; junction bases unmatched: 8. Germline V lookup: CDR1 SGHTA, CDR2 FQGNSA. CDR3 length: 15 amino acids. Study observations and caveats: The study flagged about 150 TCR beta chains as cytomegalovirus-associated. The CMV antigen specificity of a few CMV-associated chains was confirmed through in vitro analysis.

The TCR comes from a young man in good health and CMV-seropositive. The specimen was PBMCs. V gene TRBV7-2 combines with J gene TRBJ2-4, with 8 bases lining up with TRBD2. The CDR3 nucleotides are TGTGCCAGCAGCCACGGCGCGGGGGGTGAAAACATTCAGTACTTC. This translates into CASSHGAGGENIQYF.